This T cell receptor beta chain stems from a study of shared clonotypes between healthy human individuals. Study context: Per donor, three plates held CD4 naive cells, three held CD4 memory, two held CD8 naive and one held CD8 memory.

Deep was the level at which the assay was run. Generated by immunoSEQ multiplex PCR, the TCRdb table keeps only in-frame clones and is missing some. Among approximately 2.5 million clones listed, roughly 92% were seen once. Germline CDR1 reads SEHNR; CDR2 reads FQNEAQ (reference sequence). V was trimmed by 5 bases and J by 2 bases, leaving 15 bases between them. The CDR3 is made up of 16 amino acids. The genes are TRBV7-9 and TRBJ2-2; D uncertain. This TCR derives from a young man in good health. Material: naive CD4+ T cells sorted from blood. The sample's subset: CD45RA+ positively selected. This chain's CDR3 is CASSPRRDANTGELFF. CDR3 nucleotides: TGTGCCAGCAGCCCAAGGCGTGACGCAAACACCGGGGAGCTGTTTTTT.